These T cell receptor beta chains were read from a single sample in a study of TIL therapy for anti-PD-1-resistant metastatic lung cancer. TCRdb's copy holds only in-frame clones and misses some; the assay was immunoSEQ multiplex PCR. Of roughly 9,500 clones listed, over 70% were seen once; the top ten hold over 10%. The sample consisted of tumor tissue, taken at baseline. The receptors were sampled from a person between 25 and 79 years old with non-small cell lung cancer. Each CDR3 is given with its conserved first and last residue. The D gene is left open where the match is weak. Size is omitted from some rows. Given values are once, few, many or a class for expanded clones.

>.|TRBV4-3|TRBJ1-6|.
TGCGCCAGCAGCCAAGGAGGGGTGAGGGGTGATTCACCCCTCCACTTT
CASSQGGVRGDSPLHF
>.|TRBV15|TRBJ1-2|.
TGTGCCACCAGCCCGGATTGGGATCGGGCAGGTGGGTATGGCTACACCTTC
CATSPDWDRAGGYGYTF
>TRBD1|TRBV13|TRBJ1-6|.
TGTGCCAGCAGTAAACAAACAGGGGGCACACCCCTCCACTTT
CASSKQTGGTPLHF
>.|TRBV7-2|TRBJ1-4|.
TGTGCCAGCAGCTTAGACCCAGGGGACTCACTGTTTTTT
CASSLDPGDSLFF
>TRBD1|TRBV29-1|TRBJ1-1|once
TGCAGCGGCGAGGGGGCGCGGACTGAAGCTTTCTTT
CSGEGARTEAFF
>.|TRBV28|TRBJ1-4|.
TGTGCCAGCACCTCAAGAAGAGAGGGGGATGAAAAACTGTTTTTT
CASTSRREGDEKLFF
>.|TRBV27|TRBJ2-1|.
TGTGCCAGCACTCTGAGGGGGGCCCCCTACAATGAGCAGTTCTTC
CASTLRGAPYNEQFF
>.|TRBV27|TRBJ2-1|few
TGTGCCAGCCAGGGGGGGGGATACTACAATGAGCAGTTCTTC
CASQGGGYYNEQFF
>TRBD1|TRBV6-5|TRBJ1-4|once
TGTGCCAGCAGTTACCTGGGGTCAGGGACAGCTGAAAAACTGTTTTTT
CASSYLGSGTAEKLFF
>TRBD2|TRBV27|TRBJ2-3|.
TGTGCCAGCAGTTTGGGTAGGACCAGCGGGAGTATAGGAGATACGCAGTATTTT
CASSLGRTSGSIGDTQYF
>TRBD1|TRBV6-5|TRBJ1-6|few
TGTGCCAGCAGTTACTCAGGGACAGGGTTTAATTCACCCCTCCACTTT
CASSYSGTGFNSPLHF
>TRBD2|TRBV7-2|TRBJ2-4|.
TGTGCCAGCAGCTTAGCGCTAACTAGCGGGAGTGGCAAAAACATTCAGTACTTC
CASSLALTSGSGKNIQYF
>.|TRBV7-6|TRBJ2-2|.
TGTGCCAGCAGCTTGGTTCAGGCGAGAGCCGCGAACACCGGGGAGCTGTTTTTT
CASSLVQARAANTGELFF
>.|TRBV7-2|TRBJ1-3|.
TGTGCCAGCAGCTTTAAATCAGGGGATCGGGGTGGAAACACCATATATTTT
CASSFKSGDRGGNTIYF
>TRBD1|TRBV19|TRBJ1-3|.
TGTGCCAGATGGGGGGAAGGACAGGGAAATGACACCATATATTTT
CARWGEGQGNDTIYF
>.|TRBV7-9|TRBJ2-7|few
TGTGCCAGCAGCCTTACCAACTACGAGCAGTACTTC
CASSLTNYEQYF
>TRBD1|TRBV19|TRBJ1-5|.
TGTGCCGCCGGGGACAGGGTCAATCAGCCCCAGCATTTT
CAAGDRVNQPQHF
>.|TRBV28|TRBJ2-1|.
TGTGCCAGCAGTTTATTTGACTCTCGGGTCGGGCAGTTCTTC
CASSLFDSRVGQFF
>.|TRBV18|TRBJ2-3|.
TGTGCCAGCTCCCGACCCCAGTCTACGCAGTATTTT
CASSRPQSTQYF
>.|TRBV19|TRBJ2-5|once
TGTGCCAGTAGTATATCCAGGGACGAGACCCAGTACTTC
CASSISRDETQYF
>.|TRBV4-1|TRBJ2-7|once
TGCGCCAGCAGCCAAGATCCTAGACGGCCCTCCTCCTACGAGCAGTACTTC
CASSQDPRRPSSYEQYF
>.|TRBV10-3|TRBJ2-1|.
TGTGCCATCAGTGAGTCTGGGCAAACCAGGGATGAGCAGTTCTTC
CAISESGQTRDEQFF
>TRBD2|TRBV10-1|TRBJ2-7|.
TGCGCCAGCAGTGACTTCCGGGACTACACTCGGTGGGCCTCCTACGAGCAGTACTTC
CASSDFRDYTRWASYEQYF
>.|TRBV10-1|TRBJ1-2|.
TGCGCCAGCAGTGAGTCCTTACAGGCGCCTCTCTCCTTC
CASSESLQAPLSF
>TRBD1|TRBV12-5|TRBJ2-5|.
TGTGCTAGTGGTTTGGTGATACGGGACAGGGGCAAAGAGACCCAGTACTTC
CASGLVIRDRGKETQYF
>.|TRBV7-9|TRBJ2-5|once
TGTGCCAGCAGCTTACGAGGGGATGAGGAGACCCAGTACTTC
CASSLRGDEETQYF
>.|TRBV7-9|TRBJ1-4|.
TGTGCCAGCAGCTTAGGGCTAGCCCATGAAAAACTGTTTTTT
CASSLGLAHEKLFF
>TRBD1|TRBV18|TRBJ1-3|.
TGTGCCAGCTCACCCGAACAGGGGGCGTCTGGAAACACCATATATTTT
CASSPEQGASGNTIYF
>TRBD1|TRBV15|TRBJ1-6|.
TGTGCCACCAGGGGGACAGAGAATTCACCCCTCCACTTT
CATRGTENSPLHF
>TRBD2|TRBV30|TRBJ2-3|.
TGTGCCTGGAGAACCATACGGCTAGCGGACACAGATACGCAGTATTTT
CAWRTIRLADTDTQYF
>.|TRBV6-5|TRBJ1-3|.
TGTGCCAGCAGTTCCCCTGGCGGGGGCACTGGAAACACCATATATTTT
CASSSPGGGTGNTIYF
>.|TRBV6-5|TRBJ1-5|.
TGTGCCAGCAGTCCCGGGCCCATTCAGCCCCAGCATTTT
CASSPGPIQPQHF
>.|TRBV18|TRBJ1-2|.
TGTGCCAGCTCACCAAGCAGGGAGAACTATGGCTACACCTTC
CASSPSRENYGYTF
>.|TRBV7-3|TRBJ2-3|.
TGTGCCAGCAGCCATACGGGACACAGCACAGATACGCAGTATTTT
CASSHTGHSTDTQYF
>.|TRBV19|TRBJ1-3|few
TGTGCCAGTTCCGGAAGCTCTGGAAACACCATATATTTT
CASSGSSGNTIYF
>TRBD2|TRBV25-1|TRBJ2-3|.
TGTGCCAGCGGACTAGCTCATTTCGCAGATACGCAGTATTTT
CASGLAHFADTQYF
>.|TRBV11-2|TRBJ1-6|.
TGTGCCAGCAGTTTAGAAGGCCGCCCCGGTTCACCCCTCCACTTT
CASSLEGRPGSPLHF
>.|TRBV28|TRBJ1-4|.
TGTGCCAGCAGTTCTACCTCGCCGAGGGGGTATGAAAAACTGTTTTTT
CASSSTSPRGYEKLFF
>.|TRBV7-9|TRBJ1-1|.
TGTGCCAGCAGCTTACAAGCGGCGAACACTGAAGCTTTCTTT
CASSLQAANTEAFF
>.|TRBV7-2|TRBJ1-1|.
TGTGCCAGCAGCCCAGGGAGGGAGAACACTGAAGCTTTCTTT
CASSPGRENTEAFF
>.|TRBV5-6|TRBJ2-1|.
TGTGCCAGCAGCTTAGATCTGATGGCAGACAATAAGCAGTTCTTC
CASSLDLMADNKQFF
>TRBD1|TRBV5-1|TRBJ2-1|few
TGCGCCAGCAGTACCGGGACAGGGGGGCCCTACAATGAGCAGTTCTTC
CASSTGTGGPYNEQFF
>TRBD2|TRBV5-1|TRBJ2-5|.
TGCGCCAGCAATCCTGAGCGGGGGGAGACCCAGTACTTC
CASNPERGETQYF
>TRBD2|TRBV28|TRBJ2-7|.
TGTGCCAGCAGGAGGACTAGCGGGACATACGAGCAGTACTTC
CASRRTSGTYEQYF
>.|TRBV12-5|TRBJ2-2|once
TGTGCTCTGAGCAACGCGAACACCGGGGAGCTGTTTTTT
CALSNANTGELFF
>TRBD2|TRBV7-2|TRBJ2-5|.
TGTGCCAGCAGCGGACTAGCGGGGGGGCGTTCTCAAGAGACCCAGTACTTC
CASSGLAGGRSQETQYF
>TRBD1|TRBV7-2|TRBJ2-5|.
TGTGCCAGCAGCTTATATAACAGGGGGTCTGAGACCCAGTACTTC
CASSLYNRGSETQYF
>.|TRBV6-1|TRBJ1-6|.
TGTGCCAGCAGTGAAGGTGACTATAATTCACTCCTCCACTTT
CASSEGDYNSLLHF
>TRBD1|TRBV7-3|TRBJ2-7|.
TGTGCCAGCAGCTTATCGCCCCCGGGACAGGTCGCGGGCGAGCAGTACTTC
CASSLSPPGQVAGEQYF
>.|TRBV7-9|TRBJ2-1|.
TGTGCCAGCAGCTTAGCGGCGACTGGCGATGAGCAGTTCTTC
CASSLAATGDEQFF